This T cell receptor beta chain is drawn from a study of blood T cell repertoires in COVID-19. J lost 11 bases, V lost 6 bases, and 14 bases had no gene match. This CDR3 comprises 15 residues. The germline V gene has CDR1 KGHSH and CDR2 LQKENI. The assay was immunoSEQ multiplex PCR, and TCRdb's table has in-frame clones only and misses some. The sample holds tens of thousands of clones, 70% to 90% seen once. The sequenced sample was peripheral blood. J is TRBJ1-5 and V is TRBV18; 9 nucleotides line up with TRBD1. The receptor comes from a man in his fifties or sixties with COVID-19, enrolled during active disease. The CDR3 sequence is CASSSRDRAPRAQHF. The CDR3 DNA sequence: TGTGCCAGCTCGTCCCGGGACAGGGCCCCGCGCGCCCAGCATTTT.